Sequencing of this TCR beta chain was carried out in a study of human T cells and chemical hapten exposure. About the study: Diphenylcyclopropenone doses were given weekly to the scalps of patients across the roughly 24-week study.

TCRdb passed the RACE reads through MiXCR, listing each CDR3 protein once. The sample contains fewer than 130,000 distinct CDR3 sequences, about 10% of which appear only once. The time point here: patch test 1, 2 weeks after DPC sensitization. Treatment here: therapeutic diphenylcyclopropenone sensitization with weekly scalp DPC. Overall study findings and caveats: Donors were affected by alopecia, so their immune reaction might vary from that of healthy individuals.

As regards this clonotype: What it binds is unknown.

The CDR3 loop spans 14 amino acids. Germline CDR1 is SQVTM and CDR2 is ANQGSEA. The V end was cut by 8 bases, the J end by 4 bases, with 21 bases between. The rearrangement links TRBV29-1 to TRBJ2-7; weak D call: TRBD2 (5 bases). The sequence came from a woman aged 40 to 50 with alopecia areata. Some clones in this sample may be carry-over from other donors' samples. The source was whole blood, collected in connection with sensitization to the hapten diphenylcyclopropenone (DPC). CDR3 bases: TGCAGCATTGGTTGGGGAGACTATTCATACGAGCAGTACTTC. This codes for CSIGWGDYSYEQYF.